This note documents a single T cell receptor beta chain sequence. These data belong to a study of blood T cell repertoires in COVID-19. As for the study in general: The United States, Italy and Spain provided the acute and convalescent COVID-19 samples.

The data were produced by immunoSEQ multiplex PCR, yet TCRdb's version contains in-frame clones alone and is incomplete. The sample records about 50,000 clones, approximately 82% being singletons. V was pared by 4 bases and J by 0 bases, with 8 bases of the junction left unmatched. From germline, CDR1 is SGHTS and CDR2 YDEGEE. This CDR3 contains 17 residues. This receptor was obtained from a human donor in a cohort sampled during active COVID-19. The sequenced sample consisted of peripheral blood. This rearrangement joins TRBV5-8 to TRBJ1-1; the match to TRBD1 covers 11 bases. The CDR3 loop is CASSRDRGGSVNTEAFF. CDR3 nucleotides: TGTGCCAGCAGCCGGGACAGGGGGGGTTCAGTGAACACTGAAGCTTTCTTT.